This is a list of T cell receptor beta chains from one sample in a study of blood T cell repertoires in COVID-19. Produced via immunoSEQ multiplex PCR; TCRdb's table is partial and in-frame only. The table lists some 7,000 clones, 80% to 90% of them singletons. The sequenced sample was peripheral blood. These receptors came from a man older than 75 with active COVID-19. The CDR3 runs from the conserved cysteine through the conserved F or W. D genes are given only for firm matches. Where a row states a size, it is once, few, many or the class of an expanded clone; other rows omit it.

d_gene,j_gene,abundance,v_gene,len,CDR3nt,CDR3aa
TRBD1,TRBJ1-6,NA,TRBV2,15,TGTGCCAGCAGTTACGGCCAGGGGGCGTCTTCACCCCTCCACTTT,CASSYGQGASSPLHF
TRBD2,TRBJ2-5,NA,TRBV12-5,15,TGTGCTAGTGGTCCAGGGACTAGCGTACAAGAGACCCAGTACTTC,CASGPGTSVQETQYF
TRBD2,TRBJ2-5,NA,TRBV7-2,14,TGTGCCAGCAGCCAGACTAGCGGAAGGGAGACCCAGTACTTC,CASSQTSGRETQYF
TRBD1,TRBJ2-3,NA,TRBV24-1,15,TGTGCCACCAGTGATTGGACAGGGAGCACAGATACGCAGTATTTT,CATSDWTGSTDTQYF
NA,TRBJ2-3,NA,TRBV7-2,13,TGTGCCAGCAGCTCCCCGGGACGGGACTCGCAGTATTTT,CASSSPGRDSQYF
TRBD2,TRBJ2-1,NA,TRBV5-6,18,TGTGCCAGCAGCTGGGGGCCAGAGCGAGCGGGAGGATACAATGAGCAGTTCTTC,CASSWGPERAGGYNEQFF
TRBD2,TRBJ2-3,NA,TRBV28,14,TGTGCCAGCATAGCGGGAGGGCTGAGAGATACGCAGTATTTT,CASIAGGLRDTQYF
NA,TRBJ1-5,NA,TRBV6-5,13,TGTGCCAGCGGAAGACAGGTAAATCAGCCCCAGCATTTT,CASGRQVNQPQHF
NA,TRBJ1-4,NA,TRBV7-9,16,TGTGCCAGCAGCTTAGCGTTAGGGGATAATAATGAAAAACTGTTTTTT,CASSLALGDNNEKLFF
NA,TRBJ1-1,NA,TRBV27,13,TGTGCCAGCAGTTTATTCGGCGGCACTGAAGCTTTCTTT,CASSLFGGTEAFF
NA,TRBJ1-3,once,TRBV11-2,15,TGTGCCAGCAGCTTAGGCGACAGCTCTGGAAACACCATATATTTT,CASSLGDSSGNTIYF
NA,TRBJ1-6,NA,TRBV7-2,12,TGTGCCAGCAGCTTAGCAGGAGCACCCCTCCACTTT,CASSLAGAPLHF
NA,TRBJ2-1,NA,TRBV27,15,TGTGCCAGCAGCGCAGGCACGCTCTCCTACAATGAGCAGTTCTTC,CASSAGTLSYNEQFF
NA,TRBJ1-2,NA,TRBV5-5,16,TGTGCCAGCAGCTTGGTCGGCACAGTAGCTAACTATGGCTACACCTTC,CASSLVGTVANYGYTF
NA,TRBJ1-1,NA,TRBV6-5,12,TGTGCCAGCAGCCAGCCCGGGGGGGCAGCTTTCTTT,CASSQPGGAAFF
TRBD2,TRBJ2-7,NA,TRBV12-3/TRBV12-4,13,TGTGCCAGCGCCCTTAGCGGGGGGGGAGAGCAGTACTTC,CASALSGGGEQYF
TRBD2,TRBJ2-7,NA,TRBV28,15,TGTGCCAGCAGTTCCCCGGGACTAGCGAGTTACGAGCAGTACTTC,CASSSPGLASYEQYF
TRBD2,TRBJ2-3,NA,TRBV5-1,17,TGCGCCAGCAGCTTGGCCAGACTAGCGGGAAGCACAGATACGCAGTATTTT,CASSLARLAGSTDTQYF
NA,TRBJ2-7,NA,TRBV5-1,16,TGCGCCAGCACCCCCGGGAACCCCGAGAGAATCTACGAGCAGTACTTC,CASTPGNPERIYEQYF
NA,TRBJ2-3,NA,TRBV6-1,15,TGTGCCAGCAGTGAATCTAGCCACAGCACAGATACGCAGTATTTT,CASSESSHSTDTQYF
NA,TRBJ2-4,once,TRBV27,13,TGTGCCAGCAGTCCCCTAGCCAAAAACATTCAGTACTTC,CASSPLAKNIQYF
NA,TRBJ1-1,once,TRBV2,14,TGTGCCAGCAGTGCGACAGCGATACGCACTGAAGCTTTCTTT,CASSATAIRTEAFF
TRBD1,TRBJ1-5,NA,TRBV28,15,TGTGCCAGCAGTTCCCCCGGGACAGGGAAAAAGCCCCAGCATTTT,CASSSPGTGKKPQHF
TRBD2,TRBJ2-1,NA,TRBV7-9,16,TGTGCCAGCAGCTTAGTCCCGGGACTAGCGGGAAATGAGCAGTTCTTC,CASSLVPGLAGNEQFF
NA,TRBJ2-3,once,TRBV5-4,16,TGTGCCAGCAGCTTGGGGATGGCTAGCGGCACAGATACGCAGTATTTT,CASSLGMASGTDTQYF
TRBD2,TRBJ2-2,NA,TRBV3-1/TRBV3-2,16,TGTGCCAGCAGCCTTACGACTAGCGGGAGGACCGGGGAGCTGTTTTTT,CASSLTTSGRTGELFF
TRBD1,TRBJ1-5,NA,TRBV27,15,TGTGCCAGCAGCCCAGGAGGACAGGGGTATCAGCCCCAGCATTTT,CASSPGGQGYQPQHF
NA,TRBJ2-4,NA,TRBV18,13,TGTGCCAGCTCCCCCGGGACTGAAAACATTCAGTACTTC,CASSPGTENIQYF
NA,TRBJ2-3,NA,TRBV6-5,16,TGTGCCAGCAGTTACGGATCCGCTAGCGGCACAGATACGCAGTATTTT,CASSYGSASGTDTQYF
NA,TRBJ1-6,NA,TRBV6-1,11,TGTGCCAGCAGTGACGCGGGAAAAAGCGGCTTT,CASSDAGKSGF
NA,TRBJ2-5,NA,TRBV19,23,TGTGCCAGTAGTATAGTTCTTTCGCTAAACTGGACCCAGGACAGAGCTACCCAAGAGACCCAGTACTTC,CASSIVLSLNWTQDRATQETQYF
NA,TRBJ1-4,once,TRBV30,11,TGTGCCTGGGGGACTAATGACAAACTGTTTTTT,CAWGTNDKLFF